This note documents a single T cell receptor beta chain sequence. Its target is not known. At one of its ends the junction is not consistent with the germline gene, which may arise from a read error. Per the germline V gene, CDR1 is GTSNPN and CDR2 is SVGIG (reference sequence). The CDR3 has 14 amino acids. Donors were healthy HIV-negative adults without recent acute infections or vaccinations. The split of CD4+ cells yielded CD45RA+ naive and CD45RA-negative memory subsets. The data originate from a study of shared clonotypes between healthy human individuals. Profiled with immunoSEQ multiplex PCR; TCRdb holds only in-frame clones, not every one. The repertoire holds more than 2,000,000 clones, with 85% to 95% as singletons. Study outcomes and limitations: The authors sampled blood alone, and tissue repertoires likely differ. Enrolling few donors narrowed the genetic and exposure-history diversity that was represented.

The chain combines TRBV30 with TRBJ2-1; TRBD1 might be the D (6 bases). The sequencing input was naive CD4+ T cells sorted from blood. This sample's subset: CD45RA+ positively selected. The TCR comes from a man aged 18 to 35 in good health. In DNA, the CDR3 is TGTGCCTGGAGGCAGGGGTCTTACCCCAATGATCAGTTCTTC. This sequence encodes CAWRQGSYPNDQFF.